This T cell receptor (beta chain) was recovered during a study of CD8 T cells in Susac syndrome. With random hexamers, reverse transcription was performed on roughly 0.5 to 1 ug of RNA. TCRdb passed the immunoSEQ multiplex PCR reads through MiXCR, listing each CDR3 protein once. The sample lists under 250,000 distinct CDR3 sequences; 94% were seen once. CDR1 and CDR2 (germline): SSHAT, FNYEAQ (reference sequence). This CDR3 is built from 16 residues. In the case of this clonotype: The junction departs from germline at one end; a sequencing error may be responsible.

Source material: CD4+ T cells from PBMCs. The TCR was taken from a human donor with Susac syndrome. This chain connects TRBV7-7 to TRBJ2-1; the D gene is possibly TRBD2 (6 bases). The CDR3 region is CASSLATSPSYNEQFF. CDR3 sequence (DNA): TGTGCTAGCAGCTTAGCCACTAGCCCCTCCTACAATGAGCAGTTCTTC.